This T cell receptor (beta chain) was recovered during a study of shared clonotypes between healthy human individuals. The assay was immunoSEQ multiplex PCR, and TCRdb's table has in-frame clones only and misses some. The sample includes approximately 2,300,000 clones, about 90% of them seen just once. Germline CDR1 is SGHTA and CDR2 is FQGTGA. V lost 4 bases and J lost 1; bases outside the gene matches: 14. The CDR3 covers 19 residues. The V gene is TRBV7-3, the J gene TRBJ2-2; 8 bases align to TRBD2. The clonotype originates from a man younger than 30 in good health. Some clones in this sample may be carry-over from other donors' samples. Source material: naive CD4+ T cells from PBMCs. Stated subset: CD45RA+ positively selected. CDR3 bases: TGTGCCAGCAGCTCAACCCATAACGGCACTAGCGGGAACACCGGGGAGCTGTTTTTT. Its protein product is CASSSTHNGTSGNTGELFF.